This TCR beta chain was captured by sequencing in a study of early stage breast cancer tumors listed by TCRdb under 2017. About the study as a whole: Of the 15 to 20 invasive breast tumors, some twelve were found to be estrogen receptor-positive, progesterone receptor-positive and HER2-negative. On average, each sample got 7.5 to 10-fold read coverage. About 65% of the 12 ER+/PR+/HER2- tumors were invasive ductal carcinomas, while the other four were invasive lobular carcinomas. The samples as a whole yielded some 2,700,000 detected templates, corresponding to 950,000 to 1,300,000 unique clonotypes.

The investigation overall reported the following: The small cohort size prevented analysis by tumor subtype. Greater similarity was observed between blood and normal breast repertoires than between blood and tumor repertoires, and tumor was distinguished from normal in about 85% of the 16 patients when each tissue was compared with blood. Approximately 2.5-fold higher T cell density and higher clonality were observed in tumors than in adjacent normal breast tissue. Chain pairing and functional markers such as CD4, CD8 and FOXP3 were missed by bulk genomic DNA sequencing of unsorted cells. Enriched TCRB sequences shared across patients were mostly commonly generated sequences, unlikely to play an important role in the tumor microenvironment.

Adjacent normal breast tissue was collected 2-4 cm away from the tumor, rinsed in PBS and stored in prechilled RNAlater. Because normal breast tissue has high lipid content and low cell density, getting sufficient DNA from normal breast tissue often required about 90-300 mg of tissue. The study profiled bulk TCR beta-chain repertoires in matched peripheral blood, tumor and adjacent normal breast tissue taken from some 15 patients with early-stage breast cancer. The Qiagen AllPrep DNA/RNA Mini kit was used for genomic DNA extraction. Each sample was amplified in two independent genomic DNA replicates, using approximately 0.5 ug for blood and approximately 1.4 ug for tumor or normal breast. TCRB sequencing of genomic DNA was carried out with the ImmunoSeq Intro kit according to the manufacturer's instructions. For absolute quantification, the roughly 32-cycle multiplex PCR included proprietary primers along with spike-in control sequences. Single-end 150-bp reads were used to sequence an 87-bp fragment spanning the CDR3 plus the flanking V and J genes. Each lane of an Illumina MiSeq using version 3.0 chemistry carried seven multiplexed samples, with two replicates per sample. The source study handled its data this way. Raw data were processed by the vendor's proprietary pipeline, with both replicates merged into one result per sample. A clonotype was defined as productive rearrangements that share the same V-gene family, CDR3 amino acid sequence and J-gene segment. Clonality was computed as 1 minus the normalized Shannon entropy (Pielou evenness) of TCRB abundances. T cell density was estimated by dividing total templates by the number of input cells inferred from the DNA input amount. Total repertoire diversity and clonality were estimated with Recon using default parameters. A clonotype was considered tumor-enriched if its abundance in tumor exceeded 0.1% and was at least 32-fold higher than its abundance in normal breast. Not all clones reach the TCRdb copy of this immuneACCESS table, which keeps in-frame sequences only. Checked studies attribute under half of the gap to unresolved V genes and leave the rest unexplained. V, J and clone size are taken as reported in that table, and D and trimming were inferred from the DNA itself. The sample table shows more than 13,000 clones, and approximately 81% are seen once. The leading ten clones occupy 7.5% to 8% of the sample.

This clone occurred a few times. Its target antigen remains unknown. One base away there is no much larger clone; base qualities are not given. The TCR originated in a person aged 45-65 years with breast cancer. Sample: normal breast tissue next to the tumor.

The DNA sequence follows: TGTGCCAGCAGTTACGGGCAGGGGGCTAGCTACGAGCAGTACTTC. Its product reads: CASSYGQGASYEQYF. The chain joins TRBV6-6 to TRBJ2-7; TRBD1 lines up with 8 middle nucleotides. V is cut back by 2 bases and J by 3 bases, with 6 bases in the junction unmatched. CDR1 MNHNY and CDR2 SVGAGI are derived from the germline V gene (reference sequence). The CDR3 numbers 15 residues from cysteine through phenylalanine. Here the CDR3 DNA is all that survives: 45 bases in frame from base 1.